The 12 T cell receptor beta chains given below trace back to one sample, sequenced in a study of blood T cell repertoires in COVID-19. TCRdb's copy holds only in-frame clones and misses some; the assay was immunoSEQ multiplex PCR. The table shows about 150,000 clones, with 80% to 90% occurring only once. The source material was peripheral blood. The receptor set was obtained from a man in his 70s with acute or convalescent COVID-19.

This chain joins TRBV4-3 and TRBJ2-2; D call uncertain. V was clipped by 6 bases and J by 1 base, with 9 bases between them. CDR3 length: 14 residues. In germline, CDR1 is LGHNA, CDR2 YSLEER. As DNA, the CDR3 is TGCGCCAGCAGTTTTACACGGAACACCGGGGAGCTGTTTTTT. Protein: CASSFTRNTGELFF.

The chain joins TRBV5-4 to TRBJ2-2; TRBD2 matches at 10 bases. Per germline, CDR1 SGHNT and CDR2 YYREEE (reference sequence). The CDR3 is made up of 15 amino acids. V lost 1 base to trimming and J lost 6 bases; unmatched junction nucleotides: 3. The CDR3 is CASSLRLAGPGELFF. CDR3 sequence (DNA): TGTGCCAGCAGCTTGAGACTAGCGGGCCCCGGGGAGCTGTTTTTT.

This clone is deemed medium-sized. The gene calls are TRBV6-6 and TRBJ1-1; possibly TRBD1 for D (6 bases). Germline CDR1 is MNHNY and CDR2 is SVGAGI (reference sequence). Trimming stripped 2 bases from V and 4 bases from J, with 11 bases between. The CDR3 consists of 14 residues. CDR3: CASSYTGSSTEAFF. The CDR3 nucleotides are TGTGCCAGCAGTTACACAGGGTCTAGCACTGAAGCTTTCTTT.

J is TRBJ1-6 and V is TRBV7-8, with D unresolved. V shed 2 bases and J shed 5 bases, with 16 bases lying between them. CDR1 is SGHVS and CDR2 is FQNEAQ in the germline V gene. CDR3 size: 17 residues. CDR3 in DNA: TGTGCCAGCAGCTTACGGGGAGGCGAGCGGGATAATTCACCCCTCCACTTT. This translates into CASSLRGGERDNSPLHF.

This chain joins TRBV14 and TRBJ1-2; TRBD1 is a possible D gene (5 bases). The germline gives CDR1 SGHDN, CDR2 FVKESK. The CDR3 length is 14 residues. The germline V and J ends were trimmed by 4 bases and 4 bases, with 13 bases remaining between them. The CDR3 reads CASSLRTGPYGYTF. As DNA, the CDR3 is TGTGCCAGCAGCCTTCGAACAGGCCCCTATGGCTACACCTTC. The variable domain in full, completed from reference TRBV14 and TRBJ1-2, reads EAGVTQFPSHSVIEKGQTVTLRCDPISGHDNLYWYRRVMGKEIKFLLHFVKESKQDESGMPNNRFLAERTGGTYSTLKVQPAELEDSGVYFCASSLRTGPYGYTFGSGTRLTVV.

This clone was seen a few times. The V gene is TRBV28, the J gene TRBJ1-5; 10 bases align to TRBD1. CDR3 length equals 15 residues. Germline-derived CDR1 and CDR2 are MDHEN and SYDVKM. Trimming took 5 bases from V and 4 from J; bases not matched to a gene: 5. The CDR3 coding sequence is TGTGCCAGCAGTAGGGACAGGGGCCTTAATCAGCCCCAGCATTTT. As protein: CASSRDRGLNQPQHF.

The rearrangement uses TRBV30 and TRBJ1-5; the D gene is possibly TRBD1 (6 bases). V gave up 4 bases and J gave up 4 bases, with 11 bases separating them. Germline V CDR1 and CDR2: GTSNPN, SVGIG (reference sequence). The length of the CDR3 is 13 residues. This chain's CDR3 is CAWNVGGNQPQHF. CDR3 bases: TGTGCCTGGAATGTAGGGGGTAATCAGCCCCAGCATTTT.

The rearrangement links TRBV30 to TRBJ2-6; D possibly corresponds to TRBD2 (6 bases). The CDR3 has 13 amino acids. Looked up from germline, CDR1 is GTSNPN and CDR2 is SVGIG (reference sequence). Trimming removed 5 bases from V and 8 bases from J, with 13 bases in between. The CDR3 nucleotides read TGTGCCTGGCTTACCGCGGGGTCCAACGTCCTGACTTTC. As protein: CAWLTAGSNVLTF.

This rearrangement joins TRBV6-5 to TRBJ1-1, with 7 positions matching TRBD1. From germline, CDR1 is MNHEY and CDR2 SVGAGI. This CDR3 has 14 residues. V trimming: 6 bases; J trimming: 4 bases; junction bases outside the gene matches: 8. As DNA, the CDR3 is TGTGCCAGCAGGGCCGACAGGGTCGTCACTGAAGCTTTCTTT. It specifies CASRADRVVTEAFF.

This chain links TRBV9 with TRBJ2-1; D gene unclear. The V gene lost 0 bases and the J gene lost 0 bases, with 7 bases spanning the gap. Germline V gene sequence: CDR1 SGDLS, CDR2 YYNGEE. The CDR3 spans 15 residues. This CDR3 reads CASSVEQLSYNEQFF. The CDR3 DNA sequence: TGTGCCAGCAGCGTAGAACAGCTCTCCTACAATGAGCAGTTCTTC. Using reference TRBV9 and TRBJ2-1 for the parts outside the CDR3, the full variable domain is DSGVTQTPKHLITATGQRVTLRCSPRSGDLSVYWYQQSLDQGLQFLIQYYNGEERAKGNILERFSAQQFPDLHSELNLSSLELGDSALYFCASSVEQLSYNEQFFGPGTRLTVL.

The chain joins TRBV20-1 to TRBJ2-7; 10 bases map to TRBD1. The CDR3 runs to 14 residues. Unmatched junction bases numbered 7, after V lost 3 bases and J lost 5 bases. Germline assignment: CDR1 DFQATT and CDR2 SNEGSKA (reference sequence). The CDR3 sequence: CSASVGTGDDEQYF. In nucleotides, the CDR3 is TGCAGTGCTAGTGTAGGGACAGGGGACGACGAGCAGTACTTC.

The rearrangement uses TRBV5-1 and TRBJ1-1; possible D gene TRBD1, 6 bases. The CDR3 totals 14 residues. Deletions cut 6 bases from V and 6 bases from J, with 18 bases between. Germline V gives CDR1 SGHRS, CDR2 YFSETQ. The CDR3 loop is CASKTGLPGAEAFF. Here the CDR3 DNA reads TGCGCCAGCAAAACTGGTCTACCAGGGGCTGAAGCTTTCTTT.